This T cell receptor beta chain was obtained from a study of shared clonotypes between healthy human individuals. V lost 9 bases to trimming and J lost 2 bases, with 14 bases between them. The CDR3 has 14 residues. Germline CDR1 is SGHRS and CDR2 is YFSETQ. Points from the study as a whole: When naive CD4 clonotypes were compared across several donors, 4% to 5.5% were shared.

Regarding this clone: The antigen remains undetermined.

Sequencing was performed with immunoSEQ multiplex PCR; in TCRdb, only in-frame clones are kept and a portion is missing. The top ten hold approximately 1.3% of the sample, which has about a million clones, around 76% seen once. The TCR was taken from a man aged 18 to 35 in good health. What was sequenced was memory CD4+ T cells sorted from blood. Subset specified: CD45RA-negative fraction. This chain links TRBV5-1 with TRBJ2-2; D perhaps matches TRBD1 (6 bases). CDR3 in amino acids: CATKTGTNTGELFF. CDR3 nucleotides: TGCGCCACCAAGACAGGCACAAACACCGGGGAGCTGTTTTTT.